The rows below give T cell receptor beta chains drawn from one sample of a study of blood T cell repertoires in COVID-19. The data were produced by immunoSEQ multiplex PCR, yet TCRdb's version contains in-frame clones alone and is incomplete. The sample holds approximately 85,000 clones; approximately 92% are singletons and the top ten take roughly 5.9%. Input material: peripheral blood. These TCRs come from a woman aged 55-69 years with active COVID-19. The CDR3 runs from the conserved cysteine through the conserved F or W. Not every row has a clone size; where given, it reads once, few, many or a size class.

CDR3 protein: CASALVTVPYEQYF
J gene: TRBJ2-7
V gene: TRBV12-5
clone size: once

CDR3 protein: CASKDFSDTQYF
J gene: TRBJ2-3
V gene: TRBV27
clone size: NA

CDR3 protein: CASSFRGLAGGTQYF
J gene: TRBJ2-3
V gene: TRBV7-2
clone size: NA

CDR3 protein: CASSNPHGLAKNIQYF
J gene: TRBJ2-4
V gene: TRBV6-6
clone size: NA

CDR3 protein: CASSPQGRRPSGNTIYF
J gene: TRBJ1-3
V gene: TRBV5-6
clone size: NA

CDR3 protein: CASSSIGGLAGNEQFF
J gene: TRBJ2-1
V gene: TRBV7-9
clone size: NA

CDR3 protein: CASIQNANTGELFF
J gene: TRBJ2-2
V gene: TRBV2
clone size: NA

CDR3 protein: CASRRPGLSSYEQYF
J gene: TRBJ2-7
V gene: TRBV28
clone size: NA

CDR3 protein: CASSSGSSGSMYEQYF
J gene: TRBJ2-7
V gene: TRBV7-8
clone size: NA

CDR3 protein: CASSLLRGQGTNEKLFF
J gene: TRBJ1-4
V gene: TRBV7-2
clone size: NA

CDR3 protein: CATSDSAGQGGNEQFF
J gene: TRBJ2-1
V gene: TRBV24-1
clone size: once

CDR3 protein: CASSYLGALYEQYF
J gene: TRBJ2-7
V gene: TRBV6-1
clone size: NA

CDR3 protein: CASGLGLGESGELFF
J gene: TRBJ2-2
V gene: TRBV4-3
clone size: NA

CDR3 protein: CASSQPNRGDRDGTDTQYF
J gene: TRBJ2-3
V gene: TRBV23-1
clone size: NA

CDR3 protein: CASWGGDLGNQPQHF
J gene: TRBJ1-5
V gene: TRBV19
clone size: NA

CDR3 protein: CASSPEGRGTNEKLFF
J gene: TRBJ1-4
V gene: TRBV5-1
clone size: NA

CDR3 protein: CASRVPQIDTIYF
J gene: TRBJ1-3
V gene: TRBV6-6
clone size: NA

CDR3 protein: CASSILAGTSYEQYF
J gene: TRBJ2-7
V gene: TRBV19
clone size: NA

CDR3 protein: CASSFGLDGTSMNYEQYF
J gene: TRBJ2-7
V gene: TRBV7-9
clone size: NA

CDR3 protein: CASSMGLAVYEQYF
J gene: TRBJ2-7
V gene: TRBV7-8
clone size: NA

CDR3 protein: CASSVYRGNEQFF
J gene: TRBJ2-1
V gene: TRBV19
clone size: NA

CDR3 protein: CSAQGSGELFF
J gene: TRBJ2-2
V gene: TRBV20-1
clone size: NA

CDR3 protein: CASSFRLVWPNEQFF
J gene: TRBJ2-1
V gene: TRBV9
clone size: NA

CDR3 protein: CASMTASGWPQHF
J gene: TRBJ1-5
V gene: TRBV28
clone size: once

CDR3 protein: CASSLTSGTDTQYF
J gene: TRBJ2-3
V gene: TRBV7-9
clone size: NA

CDR3 protein: CASSMEGHGTGELFF
J gene: TRBJ2-2
V gene: TRBV19
clone size: NA

CDR3 protein: CASSVGTSPPTQHF
J gene: TRBJ1-5
V gene: TRBV2
clone size: NA

CDR3 protein: CASSVGTSWANEQFF
J gene: TRBJ2-1
V gene: TRBV9
clone size: NA

CDR3 protein: CASSLAPGQGTGELFF
J gene: TRBJ2-2
V gene: TRBV5-4
clone size: NA

CDR3 protein: CASSPGGQFYGYTF
J gene: TRBJ1-2
V gene: TRBV28
clone size: NA

CDR3 protein: CASSVDLRGATDTQYF
J gene: TRBJ2-3
V gene: TRBV9
clone size: NA

CDR3 protein: CASSFSGGAHNEQFF
J gene: TRBJ2-1
V gene: TRBV7-2
clone size: NA

CDR3 protein: CAWSLGTGGFLEQYF
J gene: TRBJ2-7
V gene: TRBV30
clone size: NA

CDR3 protein: CASSDEQNTEAFF
J gene: TRBJ1-1
V gene: TRBV2
clone size: NA

CDR3 protein: CASSFITGGALAEQYF
J gene: TRBJ2-7
V gene: TRBV7-8
clone size: NA

CDR3 protein: CASTGEGGQLNTEAFF
J gene: TRBJ1-1
V gene: TRBV10-2
clone size: NA

CDR3 protein: CASSPLTGETQYF
J gene: TRBJ2-5
V gene: TRBV19
clone size: once

CDR3 protein: CASSLFGTPFVFF
J gene: TRBJ1-1
V gene: TRBV12-3/TRBV12-4
clone size: NA

CDR3 protein: CASSDRGGSNQPQHF
J gene: TRBJ1-5
V gene: TRBV2
clone size: once

CDR3 protein: CASSPDRGWGGYGYTF
J gene: TRBJ1-2
V gene: TRBV19
clone size: NA

CDR3 protein: CAISTKEDRGYGYTF
J gene: TRBJ1-2
V gene: TRBV10-3
clone size: NA

CDR3 protein: CASSLGGGAGTGELFF
J gene: TRBJ2-2
V gene: TRBV28
clone size: NA

CDR3 protein: CSVELWGRGEQFF
J gene: TRBJ2-1
V gene: TRBV29-1
clone size: NA

CDR3 protein: CASSQVGGRVDGYTF
J gene: TRBJ1-2
V gene: TRBV4-3
clone size: NA

CDR3 protein: CASSFGQGEGTQYF
J gene: TRBJ2-5
V gene: TRBV5-1
clone size: once

CDR3 protein: CASSEGQGNQPQHF
J gene: TRBJ1-5
V gene: TRBV6-1
clone size: NA

CDR3 protein: CASSLRNRNSYEQYF
J gene: TRBJ2-7
V gene: TRBV28
clone size: once

CDR3 protein: CASSFRQGAAQETQYF
J gene: TRBJ2-5
V gene: TRBV28
clone size: NA

CDR3 protein: CASSLSRLNYNEQFF
J gene: TRBJ2-1
V gene: TRBV27
clone size: once

CDR3 protein: CASRGTGGSRNEKLFF
J gene: TRBJ1-4
V gene: TRBV27
clone size: NA

CDR3 protein: CASSIQGLAAFGQFF
J gene: TRBJ2-1
V gene: TRBV19
clone size: NA

CDR3 protein: CASSIVGGGEQFF
J gene: TRBJ2-1
V gene: TRBV19
clone size: NA

CDR3 protein: CASSPPGLAQETQYF
J gene: TRBJ2-5
V gene: TRBV18
clone size: NA

CDR3 protein: CAWSTTFGNTIYF
J gene: TRBJ1-3
V gene: TRBV30
clone size: NA

CDR3 protein: CASSPIGGGDSPLHF
J gene: TRBJ1-6
V gene: TRBV18
clone size: NA

CDR3 protein: CAIGTSNEQFF
J gene: TRBJ2-1
V gene: TRBV10-3
clone size: NA

CDR3 protein: CASSSPEGKRADTQYF
J gene: TRBJ2-3
V gene: TRBV7-9
clone size: NA

CDR3 protein: CASSRGQTSTETQYF
J gene: TRBJ2-5
V gene: TRBV5-1
clone size: NA

CDR3 protein: CASSYSRGLKGYTF
J gene: TRBJ1-2
V gene: TRBV6-2/TRBV6-3
clone size: NA

CDR3 protein: CASRAGASTDTQYF
J gene: TRBJ2-3
V gene: TRBV19
clone size: NA